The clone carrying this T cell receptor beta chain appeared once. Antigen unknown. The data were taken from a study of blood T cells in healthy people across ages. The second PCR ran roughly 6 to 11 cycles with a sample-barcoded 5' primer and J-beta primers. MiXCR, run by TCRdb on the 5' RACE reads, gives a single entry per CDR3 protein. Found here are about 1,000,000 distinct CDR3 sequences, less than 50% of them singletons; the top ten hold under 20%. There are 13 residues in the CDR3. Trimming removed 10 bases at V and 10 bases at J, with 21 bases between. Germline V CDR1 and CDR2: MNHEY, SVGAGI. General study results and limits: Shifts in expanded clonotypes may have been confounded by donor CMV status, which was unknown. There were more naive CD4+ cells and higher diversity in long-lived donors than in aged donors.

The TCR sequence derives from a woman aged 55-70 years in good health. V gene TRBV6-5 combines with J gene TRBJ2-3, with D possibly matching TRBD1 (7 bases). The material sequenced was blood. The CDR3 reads CAIQQGRGSAQYF. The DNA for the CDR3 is TGTGCCATCCAACAGGGGCGGGGATCCGCGCAGTATTTT.